This T cell receptor beta chain originates from a study of blood T cell repertoires in COVID-19. Study overall: PBMCs, B-cell-depleted T cells, or T cells were the source of the cDNA or gDNA that made up the material.

The CDR3 is made up of 16 amino acids. CDR1 and CDR2 from the germline V gene are KGHSH and LQKENI. Losses at the gene ends were 5 bases for V and 4 bases for J; bases not matched to a gene: 11. The data were produced by immunoSEQ multiplex PCR, yet TCRdb's version contains in-frame clones alone and is incomplete. The profile covers 350,000 to 500,000 clones, with 70% to 90% appearing a single time and 0.7% to 1% taken by the ten largest. This TCR was sampled from a man between 18 and 29 years old with COVID-19, enrolled during active disease. The sequenced sample consisted of peripheral blood. The chain links TRBV18 to TRBJ1-1, with 9 nucleotides matching TRBD1. DNA for the CDR3: TGTGCCAGCTCAAGACAGGGGGAGGTTTTTGGCACTGAAGCTTTCTTT. This gives the protein CASSRQGEVFGTEAFF.